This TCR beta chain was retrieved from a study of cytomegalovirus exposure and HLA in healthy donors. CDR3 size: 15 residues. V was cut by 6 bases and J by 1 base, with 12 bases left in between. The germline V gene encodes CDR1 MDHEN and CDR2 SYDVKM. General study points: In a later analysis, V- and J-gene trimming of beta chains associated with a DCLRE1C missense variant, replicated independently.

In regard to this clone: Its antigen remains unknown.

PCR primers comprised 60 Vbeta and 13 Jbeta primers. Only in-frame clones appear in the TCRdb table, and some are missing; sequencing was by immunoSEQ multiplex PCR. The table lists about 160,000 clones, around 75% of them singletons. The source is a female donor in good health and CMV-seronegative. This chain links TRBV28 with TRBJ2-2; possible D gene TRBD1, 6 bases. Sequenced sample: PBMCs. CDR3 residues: CASSSPTGNTGELFF. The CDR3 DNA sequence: TGTGCCAGCAGCTCCCCGACAGGGAACACCGGGGAGCTGTTTTTT.